The following is a TCR beta chain sequence with its context. The sample is drawn from a study of T cell changes during pregnancy in multiple sclerosis. CDR3 length equals 13 residues. Germline CDR1 is SGHTA and CDR2 is FQGNSA. Trimming pared 2 bases from V and 5 bases from J, leaving 8 bases between. TCRdb's table, derived via immunoSEQ multiplex PCR, lists solely in-frame clones and lacks some. The table records approximately 44,000 clones, 70% to 90% of them present only once. The source is a female donor with multiple sclerosis, enrolled in a pregnancy study. The rearrangement uses TRBV7-2 and TRBJ2-3; maybe TRBD2 (5 bases). The material was CD4+ T cells from peripheral blood mononuclear cells, obtained in the first trimester of pregnancy. CDR3 region: CASSLKRLDTQYF. The DNA for the CDR3 is TGTGCCAGCAGCTTAAAGCGGTTAGATACGCAGTATTTT.